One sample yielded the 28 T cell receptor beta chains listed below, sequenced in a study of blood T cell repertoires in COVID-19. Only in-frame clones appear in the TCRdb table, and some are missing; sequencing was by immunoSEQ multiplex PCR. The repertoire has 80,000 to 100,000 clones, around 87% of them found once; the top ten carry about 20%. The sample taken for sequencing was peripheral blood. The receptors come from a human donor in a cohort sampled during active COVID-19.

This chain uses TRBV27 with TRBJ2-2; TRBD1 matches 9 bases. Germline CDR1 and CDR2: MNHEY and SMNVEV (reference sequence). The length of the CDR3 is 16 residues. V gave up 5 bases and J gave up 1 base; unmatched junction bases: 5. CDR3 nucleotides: TGTGCCAGCAGTCACAGGGGGCCGGTGAACACCGGGGAGCTGTTTTTT. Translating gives CASSHRGPVNTGELFF.

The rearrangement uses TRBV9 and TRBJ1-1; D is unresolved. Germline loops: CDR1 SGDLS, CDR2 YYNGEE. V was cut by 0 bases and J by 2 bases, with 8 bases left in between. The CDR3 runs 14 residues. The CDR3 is CASSVDARNTEAFF. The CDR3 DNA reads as TGTGCCAGCAGCGTAGACGCGCGAAACACTGAAGCTTTCTTT.

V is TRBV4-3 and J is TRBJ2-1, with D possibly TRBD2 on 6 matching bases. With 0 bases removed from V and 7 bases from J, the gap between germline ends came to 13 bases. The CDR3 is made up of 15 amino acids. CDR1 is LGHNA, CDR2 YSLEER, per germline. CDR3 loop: CASSQDRGIGNEQFF. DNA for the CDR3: TGCGCCAGCAGCCAAGACCGGGGGATAGGTAATGAGCAGTTCTTC.

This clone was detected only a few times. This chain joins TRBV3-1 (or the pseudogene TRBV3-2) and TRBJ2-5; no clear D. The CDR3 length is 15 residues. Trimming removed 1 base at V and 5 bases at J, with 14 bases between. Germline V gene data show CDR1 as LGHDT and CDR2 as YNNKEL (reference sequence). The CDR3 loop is CASSQGAGLPETQYF. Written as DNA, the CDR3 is TGTGCCAGCAGCCAAGGTGCAGGCCTTCCGGAGACCCAGTACTTC.

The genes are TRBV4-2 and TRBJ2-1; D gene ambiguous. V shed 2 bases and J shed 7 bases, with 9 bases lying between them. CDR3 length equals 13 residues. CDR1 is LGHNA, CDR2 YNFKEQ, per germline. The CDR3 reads CASSQPNSNEQFF. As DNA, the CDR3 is TGTGCCAGCAGCCAACCTAATAGTAATGAGCAGTTCTTC.

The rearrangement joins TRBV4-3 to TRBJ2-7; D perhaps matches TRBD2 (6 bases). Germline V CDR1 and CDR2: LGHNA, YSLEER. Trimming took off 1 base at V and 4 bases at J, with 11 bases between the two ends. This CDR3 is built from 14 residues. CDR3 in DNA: TGCGCCAGCAGCCAAGCGACTAGTGGGTACGAGCAGTACTTC. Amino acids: CASSQATSGYEQYF.

The CDR3 sequence: CASSEAGKSTDTQYF. In DNA form, the CDR3 reads TGTGCCAGCTCAGAAGCAGGCAAGTCCACAGATACGCAGTATTTT. The chain carries TRBV18 and TRBJ2-3; the D is unclear. Trimming took off 5 bases at V and 2 bases at J, with 14 bases between the two ends. The germline V gene has CDR1 KGHSH and CDR2 LQKENI. The CDR3 is made up of 15 amino acids.

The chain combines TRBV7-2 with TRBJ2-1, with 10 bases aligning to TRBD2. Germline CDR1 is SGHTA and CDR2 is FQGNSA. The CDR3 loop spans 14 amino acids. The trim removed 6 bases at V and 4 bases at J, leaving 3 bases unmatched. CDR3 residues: CASRNSGRYNEQFF. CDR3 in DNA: TGTGCCAGCAGAAATAGCGGGAGGTACAATGAGCAGTTCTTC.

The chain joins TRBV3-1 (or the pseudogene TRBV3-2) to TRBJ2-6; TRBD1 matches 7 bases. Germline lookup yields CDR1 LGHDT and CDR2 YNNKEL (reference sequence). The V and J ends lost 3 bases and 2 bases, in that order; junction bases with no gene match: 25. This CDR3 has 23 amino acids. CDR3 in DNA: TGTGCCAGCAGCCAGCCTGCCGGGACAGCCGTACTGAGAGTGCTGCCTGGGGCCAACGTCCTGACTTTC. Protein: CASSQPAGTAVLRVLPGANVLTF.

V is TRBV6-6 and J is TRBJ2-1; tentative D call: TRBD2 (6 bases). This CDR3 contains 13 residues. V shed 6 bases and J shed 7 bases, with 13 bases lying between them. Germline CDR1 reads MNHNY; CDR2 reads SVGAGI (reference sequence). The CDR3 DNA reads TGTGCCAGCAGAGGAGGGGCGGTAAATGAGCAGTTCTTC. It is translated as CASRGGAVNEQFF.

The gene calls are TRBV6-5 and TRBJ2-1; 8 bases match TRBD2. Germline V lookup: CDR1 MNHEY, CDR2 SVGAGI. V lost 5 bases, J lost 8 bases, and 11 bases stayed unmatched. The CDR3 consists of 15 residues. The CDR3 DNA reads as TGTGCCAGCAGTCCCGAGCGGGAGAGGGTACATGAGCAGTTCTTC. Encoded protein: CASSPERERVHEQFF.

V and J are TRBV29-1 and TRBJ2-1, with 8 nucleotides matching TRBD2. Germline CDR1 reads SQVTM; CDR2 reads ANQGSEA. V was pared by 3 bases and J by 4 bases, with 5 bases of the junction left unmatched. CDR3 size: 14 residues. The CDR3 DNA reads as TGCAGCGTTGAGGGACTAGTGGAATACAATGAGCAGTTCTTC. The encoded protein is CSVEGLVEYNEQFF.

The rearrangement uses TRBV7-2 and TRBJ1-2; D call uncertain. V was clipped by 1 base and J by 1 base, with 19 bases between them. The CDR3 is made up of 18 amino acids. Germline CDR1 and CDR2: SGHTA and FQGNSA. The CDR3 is CASSLGLRFLAGNYGYTF. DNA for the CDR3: TGTGCCAGCAGCTTAGGGCTCAGGTTTCTGGCGGGTAACTATGGCTACACCTTC.

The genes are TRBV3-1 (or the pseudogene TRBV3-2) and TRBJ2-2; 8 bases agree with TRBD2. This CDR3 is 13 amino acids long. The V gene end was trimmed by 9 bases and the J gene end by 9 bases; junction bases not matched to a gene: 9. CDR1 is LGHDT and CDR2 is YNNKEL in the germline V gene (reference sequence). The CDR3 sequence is CASSGGGDRELFF. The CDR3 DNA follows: TGTGCCAGTTCGGGAGGGGGGGACCGGGAGCTGTTTTTT.

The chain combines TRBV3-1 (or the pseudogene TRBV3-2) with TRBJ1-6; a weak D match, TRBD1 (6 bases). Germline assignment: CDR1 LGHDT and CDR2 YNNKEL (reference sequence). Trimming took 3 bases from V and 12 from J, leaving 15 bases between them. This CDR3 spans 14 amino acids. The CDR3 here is CASSQQGPREPLHF. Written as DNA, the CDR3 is TGTGCCAGCAGCCAGCAGGGGCCGCGCGAACCCCTCCACTTT.

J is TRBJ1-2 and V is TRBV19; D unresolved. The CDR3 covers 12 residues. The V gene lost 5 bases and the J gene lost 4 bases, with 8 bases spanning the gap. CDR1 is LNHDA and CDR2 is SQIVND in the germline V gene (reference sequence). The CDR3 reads CASSLAGYGYTF. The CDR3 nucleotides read TGTGCCAGTAGTTTAGCGGGCTATGGCTACACCTTC.

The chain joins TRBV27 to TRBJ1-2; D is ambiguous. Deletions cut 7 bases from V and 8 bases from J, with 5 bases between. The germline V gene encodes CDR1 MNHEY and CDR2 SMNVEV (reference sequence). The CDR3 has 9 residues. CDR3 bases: TGTGCCAGCATGAGGGGCTACACCTTC. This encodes CASMRGYTF.

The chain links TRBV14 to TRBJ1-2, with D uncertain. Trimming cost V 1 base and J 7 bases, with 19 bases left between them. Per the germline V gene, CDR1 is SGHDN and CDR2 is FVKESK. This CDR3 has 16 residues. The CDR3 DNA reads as TGTGCCAGCAGCCAAGTTAGTAACGAGCTAATAAGTGGCTACACCTTC. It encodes CASSQVSNELISGYTF.

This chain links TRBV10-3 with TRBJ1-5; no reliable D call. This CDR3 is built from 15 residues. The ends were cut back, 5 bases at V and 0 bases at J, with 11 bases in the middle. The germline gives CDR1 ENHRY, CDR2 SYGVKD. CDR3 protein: CAISLSGSSNQPQHF. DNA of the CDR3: TGTGCCATCAGTCTGAGTGGGAGTAGCAATCAGCCCCAGCATTTT.

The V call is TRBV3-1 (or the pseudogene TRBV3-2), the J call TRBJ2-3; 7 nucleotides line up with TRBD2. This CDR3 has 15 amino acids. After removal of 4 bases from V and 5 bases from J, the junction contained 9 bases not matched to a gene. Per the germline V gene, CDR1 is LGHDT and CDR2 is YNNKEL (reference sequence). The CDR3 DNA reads TGTGCCAGCAGCCGAGCGGGAATAATGGAAGATACGCAGTATTTT. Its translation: CASSRAGIMEDTQYF.

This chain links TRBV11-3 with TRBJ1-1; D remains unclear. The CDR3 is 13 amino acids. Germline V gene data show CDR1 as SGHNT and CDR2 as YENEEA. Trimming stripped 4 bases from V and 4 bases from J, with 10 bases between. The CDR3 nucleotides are TGTGCCAGCAGCTATGGGAGTGGCACTGAAGCTTTCTTT. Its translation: CASSYGSGTEAFF.

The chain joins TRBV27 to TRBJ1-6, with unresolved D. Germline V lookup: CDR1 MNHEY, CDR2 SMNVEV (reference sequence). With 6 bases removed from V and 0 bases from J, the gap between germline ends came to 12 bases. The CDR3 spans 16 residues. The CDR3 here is CASSYERSSYNSPLHF. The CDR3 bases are TGTGCCAGCAGCTACGAGCGTAGCTCCTATAATTCACCCCTCCACTTT.

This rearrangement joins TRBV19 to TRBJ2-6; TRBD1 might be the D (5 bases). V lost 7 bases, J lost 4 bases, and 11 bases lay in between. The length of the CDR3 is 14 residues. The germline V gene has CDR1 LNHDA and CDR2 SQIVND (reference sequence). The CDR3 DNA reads TGTGCCAGTAATCAGGGTCGCGGGGCCAACGTCCTGACTTTC. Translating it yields CASNQGRGANVLTF.

The CDR3: CASSPGQEANSPLHF. The CDR3 nucleotides are TGTGCCAGCAGTCCTGGGCAGGAGGCCAATTCACCCCTCCACTTT. This chain uses TRBV7-3 with TRBJ1-6; no reliable D call. The CDR3 loop spans 15 amino acids. V lost 6 bases and J 7 bases, leaving 16 bases between the germline ends. CDR1 SGHTA and CDR2 FQGTGA come from the germline V gene.

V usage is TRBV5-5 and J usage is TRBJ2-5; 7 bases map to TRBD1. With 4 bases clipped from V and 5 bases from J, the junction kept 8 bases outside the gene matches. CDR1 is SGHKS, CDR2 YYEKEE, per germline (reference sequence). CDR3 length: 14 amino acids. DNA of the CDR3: TGTGCCAGCAGCATCGGGACAGTAAGGGAGACCCAGTACTTC. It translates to CASSIGTVRETQYF.

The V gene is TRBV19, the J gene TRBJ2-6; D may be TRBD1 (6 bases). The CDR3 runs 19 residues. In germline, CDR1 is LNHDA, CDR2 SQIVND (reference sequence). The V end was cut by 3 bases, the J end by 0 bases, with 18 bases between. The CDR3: CASSIEWGPSYSGANVLTF. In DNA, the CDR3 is TGTGCCAGTAGTATTGAGTGGGGGCCCTCTTACTCTGGGGCCAACGTCCTGACTTTC. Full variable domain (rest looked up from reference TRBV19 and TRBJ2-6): DGGITQSPKYLFRKEGQNVTLSCEQNLNHDAMYWYRQDPGQGLRLIYYSQIVNDFQKGDIAEGYSVSREKKESFPLTVTSAQKNPTAFYLCASSIEWGPSYSGANVLTFGAGSRLTVL.

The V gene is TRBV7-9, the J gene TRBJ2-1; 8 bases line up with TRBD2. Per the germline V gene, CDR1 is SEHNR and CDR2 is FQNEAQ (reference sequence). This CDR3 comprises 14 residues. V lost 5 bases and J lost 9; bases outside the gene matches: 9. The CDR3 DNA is TGTGCCAGCAGCGCCCGAACTAGCGGCGGTGAGCAGTTCTTC. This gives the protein CASSARTSGGEQFF.

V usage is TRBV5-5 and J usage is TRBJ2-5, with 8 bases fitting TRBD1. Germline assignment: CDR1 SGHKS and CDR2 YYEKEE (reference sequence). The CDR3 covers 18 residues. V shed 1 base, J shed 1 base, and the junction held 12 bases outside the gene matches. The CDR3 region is CASSLFIFQGAGQETQYF. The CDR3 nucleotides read TGTGCCAGCAGCTTGTTTATTTTTCAGGGGGCAGGCCAAGAGACCCAGTACTTC.